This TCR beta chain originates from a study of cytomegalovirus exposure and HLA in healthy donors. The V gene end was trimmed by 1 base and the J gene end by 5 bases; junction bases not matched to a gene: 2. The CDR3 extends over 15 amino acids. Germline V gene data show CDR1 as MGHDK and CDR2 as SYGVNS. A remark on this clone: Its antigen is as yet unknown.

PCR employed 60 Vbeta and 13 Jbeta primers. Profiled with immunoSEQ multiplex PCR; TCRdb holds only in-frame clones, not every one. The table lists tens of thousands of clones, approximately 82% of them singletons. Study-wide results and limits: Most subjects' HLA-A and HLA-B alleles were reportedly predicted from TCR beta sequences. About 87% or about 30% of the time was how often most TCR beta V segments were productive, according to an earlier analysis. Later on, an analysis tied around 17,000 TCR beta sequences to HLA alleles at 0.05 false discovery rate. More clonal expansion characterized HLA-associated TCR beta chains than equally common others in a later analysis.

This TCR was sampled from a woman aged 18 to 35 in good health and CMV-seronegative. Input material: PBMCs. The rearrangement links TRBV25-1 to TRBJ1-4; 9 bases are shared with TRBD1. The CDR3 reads CASSESGTGNEKLFF. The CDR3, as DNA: TGTGCCAGCAGTGAATCAGGGACAGGGAATGAAAAACTGTTTTTT.